The 3 T cell receptor beta chains reported below all come from one sample, sequenced in a study of cytomegalovirus exposure and HLA in healthy donors. PCR primers comprised 60 Vbeta and 13 Jbeta primers. The repertoire was sequenced with immunoSEQ multiplex PCR; TCRdb's copy has only in-frame clones and lacks some. The data contain 200,000 to 300,000 clones, roughly four fifths of them seen just once; the ten biggest clones take up about 2%. Specimen: PBMCs. The receptors here all came from a woman aged 35 to 49 in good health and CMV-seropositive.

This sequence joins TRBV28 and TRBJ1-5, with 12 nucleotides matching TRBD1. The CDR3 contains 17 residues. The germline CDR1 and CDR2 sequences are MDHEN and SYDVKM. V gave up 6 bases and J gave up 2 bases; unmatched junction bases: 8. CDR3 sequence reads: CASSWGTGGFGNQPQHF. The CDR3 DNA reads TGTGCCAGCAGCTGGGGGACAGGGGGCTTCGGCAATCAGCCCCAGCATTTT.

The gene calls are TRBV28 and TRBJ2-5, with a possible D match to TRBD2 (6 bases). Germline V gene sequence: CDR1 MDHEN, CDR2 SYDVKM. V lost 2 bases and J 2 bases, leaving 15 bases between the germline ends. This CDR3 spans 16 amino acids. CDR3 sequence reads: CASSLVGSGRQETQYF. CDR3 DNA: TGTGCCAGCAGTTTAGTTGGAAGCGGGCGACAAGAGACCCAGTACTTC. The complete variable domain, with remaining parts taken from reference TRBV28 and TRBJ2-5, reads DVKVTQSSRYLVKRTGEKVFLECVQDMDHENMFWYRQDPGLGLRLIYFSYDVKMKEKGDIPEGYSVSREKKERFSLILESASTNQTSMYLCASSLVGSGRQETQYFGPGTRLLVL.

This clone was observed a few times. This chain joins TRBV6-1 and TRBJ1-6, with D perhaps TRBD1 (5 bases). The length of the CDR3 is 14 residues. Germline CDR1 MNHNS, CDR2 SASEGT. V was cut by 8 bases and J by 6 bases, with 14 bases left in between. The CDR3 here is CASELNRSNSPLHF. The CDR3 region has the DNA TGTGCCAGCGAGCTTAACAGGTCTAATTCACCCCTCCACTTT.